This TCR beta chain derives from a study of spatial heterogeneity in lung cancer. In the study overall: A unique TCR and UMI combination showed up more than ten times in raw reads, on average.

Described time point: sample taken at primary tumor resection. TCRdb used MiXCR to reprocess the 5' RACE reads, holding one entry per CDR3 protein. Among 10,000 to 15,000 distinct CDR3 sequences, approximately 4% were seen once, and the ten largest hold 35% to 55%. CDR1 is DFQATT, CDR2 SNEGSKA, per germline (reference sequence). Trimming removed 3 bases at V and 2 bases at J, with 7 bases between. The CDR3 is 12 residues long. The receptor was isolated from a male donor with early-stage non-small cell lung cancer. The chain has TRBV20-1 and TRBJ1-1; the D is unclear. Material: PBMCs, obtained at surgery. As DNA, the CDR3 is TGCAGTGCTAGTGTGGCAAACACTGAAGCTTTCTTT. Translation gives CSASVANTEAFF.